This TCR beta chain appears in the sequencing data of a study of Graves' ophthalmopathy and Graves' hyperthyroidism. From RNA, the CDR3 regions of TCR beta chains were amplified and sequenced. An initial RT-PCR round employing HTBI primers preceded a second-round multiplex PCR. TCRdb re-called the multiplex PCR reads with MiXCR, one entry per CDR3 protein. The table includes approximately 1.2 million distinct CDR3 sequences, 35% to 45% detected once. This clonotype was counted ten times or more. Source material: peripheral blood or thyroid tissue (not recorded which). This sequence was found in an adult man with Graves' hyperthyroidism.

The CDR3 is CASSLQPRLNTEAFF. CDR3 bases: TGTGCCAGCAGTTTACAGCCAAGACTGAACACTGAAGCTTTCTTT. The chain employs TRBV12-3 or TRBV12-4 and TRBJ1-1; D is uncertain. V was cut by 2 bases and J by 0 bases, with 10 bases left in between. This CDR3 is built from 15 residues.